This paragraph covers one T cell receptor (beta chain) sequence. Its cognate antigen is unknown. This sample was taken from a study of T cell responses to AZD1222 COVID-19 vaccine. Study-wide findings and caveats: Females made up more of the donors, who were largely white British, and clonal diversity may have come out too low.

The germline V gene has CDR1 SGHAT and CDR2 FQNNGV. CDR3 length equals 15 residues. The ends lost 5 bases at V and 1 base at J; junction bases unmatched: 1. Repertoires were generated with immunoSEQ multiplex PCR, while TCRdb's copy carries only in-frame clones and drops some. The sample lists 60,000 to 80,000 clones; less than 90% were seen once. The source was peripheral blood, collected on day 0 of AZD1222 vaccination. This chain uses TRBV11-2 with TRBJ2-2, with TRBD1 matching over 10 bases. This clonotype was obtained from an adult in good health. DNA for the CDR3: TGTGCCAGCAGCCGGACAGGGGGGAACACCGGGGAGCTGTTTTTT. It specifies CASSRTGGNTGELFF.